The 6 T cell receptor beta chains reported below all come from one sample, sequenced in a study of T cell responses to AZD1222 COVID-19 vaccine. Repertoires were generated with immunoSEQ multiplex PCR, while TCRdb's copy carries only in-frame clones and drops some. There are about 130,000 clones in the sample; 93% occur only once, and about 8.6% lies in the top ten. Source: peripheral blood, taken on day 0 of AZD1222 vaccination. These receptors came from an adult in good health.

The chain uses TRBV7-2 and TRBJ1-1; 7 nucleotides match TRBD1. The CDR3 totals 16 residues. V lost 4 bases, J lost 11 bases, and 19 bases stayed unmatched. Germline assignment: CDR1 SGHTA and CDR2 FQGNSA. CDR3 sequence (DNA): TGTGCCAGCAGCTGGCACACCGGGACAGAAACCCCAAAGGCTTTCTTT. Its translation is CASSWHTGTETPKAFF.

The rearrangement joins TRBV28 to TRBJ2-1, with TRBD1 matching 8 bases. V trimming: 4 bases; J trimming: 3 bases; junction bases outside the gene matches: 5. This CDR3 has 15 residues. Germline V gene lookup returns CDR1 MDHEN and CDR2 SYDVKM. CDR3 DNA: TGTGCCAGCAGTTCCGGGACAGGCTTCTACAATGAGCAGTTCTTC. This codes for CASSSGTGFYNEQFF.

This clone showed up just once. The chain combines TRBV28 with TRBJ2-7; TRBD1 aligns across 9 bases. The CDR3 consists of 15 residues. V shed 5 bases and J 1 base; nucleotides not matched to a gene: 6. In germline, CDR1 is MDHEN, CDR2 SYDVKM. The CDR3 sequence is CASSTTGGASYEQYF. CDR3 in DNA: TGTGCCAGCAGTACCACAGGGGGCGCGTCCTACGAGCAGTACTTC.

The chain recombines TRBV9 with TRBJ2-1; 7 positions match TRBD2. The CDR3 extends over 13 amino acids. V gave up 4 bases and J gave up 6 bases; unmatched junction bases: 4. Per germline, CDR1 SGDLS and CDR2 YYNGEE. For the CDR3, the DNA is TGTGCCAGCAGCTCTGGGAGGGCCAATGAGCAGTTCTTC. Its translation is CASSSGRANEQFF.

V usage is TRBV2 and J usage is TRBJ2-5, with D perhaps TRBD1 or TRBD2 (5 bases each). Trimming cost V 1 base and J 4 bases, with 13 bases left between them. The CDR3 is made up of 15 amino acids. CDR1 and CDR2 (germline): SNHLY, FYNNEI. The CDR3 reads CASSEVLGVGETQYF. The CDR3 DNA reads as TGTGCCAGCAGTGAAGTTTTGGGGGTTGGAGAGACCCAGTACTTC.

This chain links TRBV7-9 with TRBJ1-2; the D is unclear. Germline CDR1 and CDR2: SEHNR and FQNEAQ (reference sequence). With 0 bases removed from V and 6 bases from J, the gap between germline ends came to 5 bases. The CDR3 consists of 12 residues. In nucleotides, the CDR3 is TGTGCCAGCAGCTTAGCGTCCGATGGCTACACCTTC. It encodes CASSLASDGYTF.